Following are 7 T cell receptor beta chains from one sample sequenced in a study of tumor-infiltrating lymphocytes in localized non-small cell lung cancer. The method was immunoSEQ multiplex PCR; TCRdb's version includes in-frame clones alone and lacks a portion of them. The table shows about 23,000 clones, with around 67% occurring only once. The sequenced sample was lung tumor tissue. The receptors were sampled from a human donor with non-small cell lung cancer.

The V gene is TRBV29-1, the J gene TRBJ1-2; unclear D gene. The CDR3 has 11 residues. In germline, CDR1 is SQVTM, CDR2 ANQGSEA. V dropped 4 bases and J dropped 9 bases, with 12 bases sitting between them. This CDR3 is CSVGGVSSYTF. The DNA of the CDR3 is TGCAGCGTTGGTGGGGTATCAAGCTACACCTTC.

CDR3 sequence (DNA): TGTGCCAGCTCACCCGGGCAGGGGGGTGGTTCCTACGAGCAGTACTTC. This sequence encodes CASSPGQGGGSYEQYF. The J gene is TRBJ2-7, the V gene TRBV18, with a weak D call TRBD1 (7 bases). Germline V lookup: CDR1 KGHSH, CDR2 LQKENI. Between the trimmed V and J ends, which lost 3 bases and 1 base, there was a span of 16 bases. The CDR3 has 16 residues.

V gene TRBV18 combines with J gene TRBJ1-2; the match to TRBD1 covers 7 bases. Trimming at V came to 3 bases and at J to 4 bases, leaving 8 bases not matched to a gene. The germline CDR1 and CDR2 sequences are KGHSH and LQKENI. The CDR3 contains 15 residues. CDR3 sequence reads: CASSPGNRGLYGYTF. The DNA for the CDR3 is TGTGCCAGCTCACCCGGCAACAGGGGTCTCTATGGCTACACCTTC. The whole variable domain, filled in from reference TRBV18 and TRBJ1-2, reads NAGVMQNPRHLVRRRGQEARLRCSPMKGHSHVYWYRQLPEEGLKFMVYLQKENIIDESGMPKERFSAEFPKEGPSILRIQQVVRGDSAAYFCASSPGNRGLYGYTFGSGTRLTVV.

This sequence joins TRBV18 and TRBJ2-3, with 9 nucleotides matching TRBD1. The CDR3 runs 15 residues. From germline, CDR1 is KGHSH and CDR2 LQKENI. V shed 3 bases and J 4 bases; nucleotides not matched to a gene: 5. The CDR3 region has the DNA TGTGCCAGCTCACCCTCGACAGGGGGGGCAGATACGCAGTATTTT. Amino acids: CASSPSTGGADTQYF.

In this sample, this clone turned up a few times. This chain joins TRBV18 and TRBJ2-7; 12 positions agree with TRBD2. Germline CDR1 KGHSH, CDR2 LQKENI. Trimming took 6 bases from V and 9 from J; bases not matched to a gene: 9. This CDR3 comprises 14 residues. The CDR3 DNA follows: TGTGCCAGCTCTCCCGGACTAGCGGGGTCGGGGCAGTACTTC. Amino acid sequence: CASSPGLAGSGQYF.

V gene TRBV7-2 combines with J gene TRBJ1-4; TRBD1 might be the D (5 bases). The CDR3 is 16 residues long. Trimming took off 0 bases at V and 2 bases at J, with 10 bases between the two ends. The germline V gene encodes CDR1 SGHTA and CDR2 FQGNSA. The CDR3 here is CASSLARAGTNEKLFF. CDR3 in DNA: TGTGCCAGCAGCTTAGCCAGGGCGGGGACTAATGAAAAACTGTTTTTT.

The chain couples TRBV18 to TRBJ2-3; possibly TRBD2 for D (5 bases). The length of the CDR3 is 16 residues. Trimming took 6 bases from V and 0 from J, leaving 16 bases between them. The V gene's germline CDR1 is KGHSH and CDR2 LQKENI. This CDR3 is CASSKRPTSSTDTQYF. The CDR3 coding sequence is TGTGCCAGCTCCAAGCGGCCAACGTCTAGCACAGATACGCAGTATTTT.